Sequencing of this TCR beta chain was carried out in a study of CD8+CD57+ T cells in acquired aplastic anemia (dated by TCRdb to the late 2010s). Looking at the study overall: Extracted DNA from sorted CD4+ and CD8+ cells averaged about 3 ug, ranging from roughly 0.17 to 27.4 ug. Healthy donor samples averaged about 10 million reads for CD4+ and around 12 million for CD8+ cells.

About this clonotype: Its antigen is still unknown. The sample holds no much larger clone one base away, and base qualities are not on file.

Genomic DNA served as template for TCR beta VDJ combination and CDR3 sequence profiling. An Illumina HiSeq 2000 was the platform used for TCR repertoire sequencing. Per the source publication's procedure: Repertoires were assessed using TRBV/TRBJ rearrangement plots, CDR3 size and DJ length profiles, and Simpson's diversity index. The most abundant DNA sequence in the deep sequencing data was taken as the immunodominant clone. CDR3 amino acid sequences were checked for sharing between subjects and were compared against published repertoires and the VDJdb database. TCRdb took the public reads, trimmed them with fastp at Q25, ran MiXCR for clone calling and kept in-frame beta chains. CDR3 protein duplicates are merged, each entry listing the most common genes and DNA. For this entry, the V and J calls and clone size follow TCRdb and not the study's own pipeline. The sample has about 190,000 distinct CDR3 sequences on record, roughly half of them singletons. The ten largest clones add up to 16% of the sample.

In the study, sorted CD4+ and CD8+ blood T cells from patients with severe aplastic anemia and from healthy subjects underwent deep sequencing of TCR repertoires. Ficoll-Paque density gradient centrifugation was used to isolate peripheral blood mononuclear cells. Before DNA extraction, CD4+ and CD8+ T cells were sorted with FACS or magnetic beads. The paper as a whole reports these results and caveats: No significant difference in CD8+ Simpson's diversity was found between patients and healthy controls (P=0.060). Although roughly 30 CD8+ CDR3 sequences were shared by patients and controls, these sequences appeared highly expressed in patients and within the immunodominant clones of patients.

Trimming at the junction amounts to 3 bases on V and 5 bases on J, and the germline ends lie 17 bases apart. The CDR3 sequence holds 16 residues, the cysteine and phenylalanine included. Left in the record is the CDR3 DNA by itself, 48 bases read in frame from the first base. The germline V gene sets CDR1 to KGHSH and CDR2 to LQKENI. The clonotype comes from a human donor in good health, serving as a control. The sequence joins TRBV18 to TRBJ1-5; the D gene is perhaps TRBD1, on 5 matching bases. The sample consisted of sorted CD4+, CD8+, or CD8+CD57+ T cells (not recorded which) from PBMCs. Here the CDR3 is given as CASSPTTARGHQPQHF. The nucleotide sequence reads as follows: TGTGCCAGCTCACCTACGACGGCGCGGGGCCATCAGCCCCAGCATTTT.